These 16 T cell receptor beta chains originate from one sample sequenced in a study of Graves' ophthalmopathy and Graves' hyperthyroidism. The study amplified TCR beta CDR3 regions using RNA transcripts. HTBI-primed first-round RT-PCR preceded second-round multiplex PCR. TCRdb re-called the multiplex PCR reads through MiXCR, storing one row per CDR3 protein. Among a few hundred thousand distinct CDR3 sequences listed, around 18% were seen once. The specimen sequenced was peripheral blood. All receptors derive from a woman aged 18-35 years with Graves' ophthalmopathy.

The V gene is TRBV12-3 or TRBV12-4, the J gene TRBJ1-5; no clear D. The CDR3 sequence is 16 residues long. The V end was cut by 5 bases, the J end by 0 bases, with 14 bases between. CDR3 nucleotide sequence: TGTGCCAGCAGTCTAGGTGGGTTCTTTAGCAATCAGCCCCAGCATTTT. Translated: CASSLGGFFSNQPQHF.

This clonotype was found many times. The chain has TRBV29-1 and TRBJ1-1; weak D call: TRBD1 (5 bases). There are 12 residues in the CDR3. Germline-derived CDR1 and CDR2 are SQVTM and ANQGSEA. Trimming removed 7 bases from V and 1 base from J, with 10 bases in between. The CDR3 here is CSGRGANTEAFF. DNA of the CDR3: TGCAGCGGCCGGGGCGCGAACACTGAAGCTTTCTTT.

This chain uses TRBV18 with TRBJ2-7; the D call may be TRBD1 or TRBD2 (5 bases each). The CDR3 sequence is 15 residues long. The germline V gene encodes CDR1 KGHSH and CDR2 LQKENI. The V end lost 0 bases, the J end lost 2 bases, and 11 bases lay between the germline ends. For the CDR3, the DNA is TGTGCCAGCTCACCACCGCAGGGACGAACCTACGAGCAGTACTTC. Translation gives CASSPPQGRTYEQYF.

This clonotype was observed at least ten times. The CDR3 nucleotides are TGCGCCAGCAGCTTGGGCACTGCCGTGAACACTGAAGCTTTCTTT. The encoded protein is CASSLGTAVNTEAFF. The chain is built from TRBV5-1 and TRBJ1-1; D not resolved. The germline CDR1 and CDR2 sequences are SGHRS and YFSETQ. The CDR3 is 15 residues long. Trimming left V 0 bases short and J 0 bases short, with 9 bases between. The full variable domain, rest sourced from reference TRBV5-1 and TRBJ1-1, is KAGVTQTPRYLIKTRGQQVTLSCSPISGHRSVSWYQQTPGQGLQFLFEYFSETQRNKGNFPGRFSGRQFSNSRSEMNVSTLELGDSALYLCASSLGTAVNTEAFFGQGTRLTVV.

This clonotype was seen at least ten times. CDR3 DNA sequence: TGTGCCAGCACCGGGCGGGGGACAGGTCATCAGCCCCAGCATTTT. This encodes CASTGRGTGHQPQHF. The J gene is TRBJ1-5, the V gene TRBV6-5; the match to TRBD1 covers 8 bases. The V segment lost 7 bases and the J segment 5 bases; nucleotides outside the gene matches: 10. Germline V gene sequence: CDR1 MNHEY, CDR2 SVGAGI. The CDR3 is 15 residues long.

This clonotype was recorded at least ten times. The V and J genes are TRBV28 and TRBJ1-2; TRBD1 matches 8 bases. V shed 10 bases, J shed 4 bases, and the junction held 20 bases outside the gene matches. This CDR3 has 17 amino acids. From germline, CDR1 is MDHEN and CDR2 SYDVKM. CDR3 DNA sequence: TGTGCCACCAAGGGCCCCGACTCAGGACAGGGCACCTATGGCTACACCTTC. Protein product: CATKGPDSGQGTYGYTF.

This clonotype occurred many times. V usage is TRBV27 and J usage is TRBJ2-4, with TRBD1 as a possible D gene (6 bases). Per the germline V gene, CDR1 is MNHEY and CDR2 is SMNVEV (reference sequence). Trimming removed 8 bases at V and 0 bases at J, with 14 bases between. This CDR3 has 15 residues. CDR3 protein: CASATGPVAKNIQYF. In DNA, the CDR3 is TGTGCCAGCGCCACAGGGCCGGTAGCCAAAAACATTCAGTACTTC.

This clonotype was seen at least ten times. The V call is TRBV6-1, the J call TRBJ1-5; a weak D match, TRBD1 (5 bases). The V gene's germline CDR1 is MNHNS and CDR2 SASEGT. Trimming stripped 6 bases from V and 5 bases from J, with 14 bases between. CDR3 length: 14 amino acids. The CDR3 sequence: CASRQGTDYQPQHF. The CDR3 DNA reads TGTGCCAGCAGGCAGGGAACGGACTATCAGCCCCAGCATTTT.

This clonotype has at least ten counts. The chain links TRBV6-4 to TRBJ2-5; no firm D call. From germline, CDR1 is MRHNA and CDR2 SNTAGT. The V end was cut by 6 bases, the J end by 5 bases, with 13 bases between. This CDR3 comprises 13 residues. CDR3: CASSRRVRETQYF. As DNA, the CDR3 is TGTGCCAGCAGCCGCCGTGTACGGGAGACCCAGTACTTC.

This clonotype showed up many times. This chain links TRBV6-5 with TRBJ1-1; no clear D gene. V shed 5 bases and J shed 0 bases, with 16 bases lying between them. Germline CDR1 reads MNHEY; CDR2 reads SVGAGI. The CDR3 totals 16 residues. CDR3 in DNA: TGTGCCAGCAGTCCAGTCCTCCGGACCTTGAACACTGAAGCTTTCTTT. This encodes CASSPVLRTLNTEAFF.

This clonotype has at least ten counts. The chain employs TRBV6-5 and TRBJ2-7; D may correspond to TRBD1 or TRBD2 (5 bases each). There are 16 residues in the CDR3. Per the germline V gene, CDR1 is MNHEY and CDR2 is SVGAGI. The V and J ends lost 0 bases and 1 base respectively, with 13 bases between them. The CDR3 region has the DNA TGTGCCAGCAGTTACTCGGGACCGATACTATCCTACGAGCAGTACTTC. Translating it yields CASSYSGPILSYEQYF.

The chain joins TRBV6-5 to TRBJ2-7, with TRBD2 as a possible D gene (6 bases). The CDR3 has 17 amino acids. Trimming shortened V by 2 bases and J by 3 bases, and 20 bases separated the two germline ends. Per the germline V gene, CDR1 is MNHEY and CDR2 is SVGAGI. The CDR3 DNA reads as TGTGCCAGCAGTTACCCCATCGGGACTGCGGAAAGCTACGAGCAGTACTTC. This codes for CASSYPIGTAESYEQYF.

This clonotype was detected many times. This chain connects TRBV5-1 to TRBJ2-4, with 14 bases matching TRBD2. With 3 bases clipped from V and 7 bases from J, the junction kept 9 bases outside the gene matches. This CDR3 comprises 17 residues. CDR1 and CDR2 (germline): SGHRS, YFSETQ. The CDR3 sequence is CASSSTGLAGAWNIQYF. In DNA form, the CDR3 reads TGCGCCAGCAGCTCGACGGGACTAGCGGGAGCTTGGAACATTCAGTACTTC.

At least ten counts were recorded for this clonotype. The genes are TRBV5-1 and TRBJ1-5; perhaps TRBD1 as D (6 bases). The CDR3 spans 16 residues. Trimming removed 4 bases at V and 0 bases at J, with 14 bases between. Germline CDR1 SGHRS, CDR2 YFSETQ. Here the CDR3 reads CASSTEDRHSNQPQHF. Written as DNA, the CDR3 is TGCGCCAGCAGCACCGAGGACAGACATAGCAATCAGCCCCAGCATTTT.

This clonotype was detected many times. The CDR3 DNA reads as TGTGCCAGCAGCTTAGGCAGGGATGGTCAGCCCCAGCATTTT. This sequence encodes CASSLGRDGQPQHF. V is TRBV7-2 and J is TRBJ1-5; the D gene is possibly TRBD1 (5 bases). CDR3 length: 14 residues. Germline V gives CDR1 SGHTA, CDR2 FQGNSA. V lost 1 base to trimming and J lost 6 bases, with 10 bases between them.

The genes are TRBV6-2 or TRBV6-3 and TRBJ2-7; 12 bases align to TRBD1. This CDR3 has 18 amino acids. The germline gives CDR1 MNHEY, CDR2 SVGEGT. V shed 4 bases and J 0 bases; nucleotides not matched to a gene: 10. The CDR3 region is CASSWHLPGQGASYEQYF. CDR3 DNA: TGTGCCAGCAGTTGGCATTTACCGGGACAGGGGGCCTCCTACGAGCAGTACTTC.